Listed here are 19 T cell receptor beta chains from one sample, sequenced in a study of regulatory T cells in long-lasting Graves disease. Time point meaning: newly diagnosed GD, antithyroid drugs for less than 3 months. The TCR library used RNA extracted from PBMCs. CDR3-region Arm-PCR and iRepertoire HTBI primers produced the TCR beta libraries. TCRdb reprocessed the multiplex PCR reads with MiXCR, giving one entry per CDR3 protein. Here the sample spans roughly 350,000 distinct CDR3 sequences, around 15% being singletons. These same records also appear under a second study, on T cells in Graves' hyperthyroidism and ophthalmopathy.

The specimen was peripheral blood mononuclear cells (PBMCs), collected at new diagnosis, from a patient treated with antithyroid drugs. The receptors originated from a man aged 35-49 years with Graves disease.

J is TRBJ1-1 and V is TRBV3-1; D gene uncertain. Per germline, CDR1 LGHDT and CDR2 YNNKEL (reference sequence). The CDR3 is 15 residues long. V was trimmed by 3 bases and J by 4 bases, leaving 15 bases between them. The CDR3 here is CASSQAGWASTEAFF. DNA of the CDR3: TGTGCCAGCAGCCAGGCGGGGTGGGCGAGCACTGAAGCTTTCTTT. Using reference TRBV3-1 and TRBJ1-1 for the parts outside the CDR3, the full variable domain is DTAVSQTPKYLVTQMGNDKSIKCEQNLGHDTMYWYKQDSKKFLKIMFSYNNKELIINETVPNRFSPKSPDKAHLNLHINSLELGDSAVYFCASSQAGWASTEAFFGQGTRLTVV.

This clonotype was counted between two and nine times. The chain recombines TRBV6-2 or TRBV6-3 with TRBJ2-7, with 9 bases matching TRBD2. Germline assignment: CDR1 MNHEY and CDR2 SVGEGT. The length of the CDR3 is 15 residues. Trimming took 6 bases from V and 1 from J; bases not matched to a gene: 7. For the CDR3, the DNA is TGTGCCAGCAGACGCGGGGGGGGGCTATCCTACGAGCAGTACTTC. Protein sequence: CASRRGGGLSYEQYF.

This clonotype was seen at least ten times. V is TRBV10-3 and J is TRBJ1-5; D may be TRBD1 (6 bases). The V gene's germline CDR1 is ENHRY and CDR2 SYGVKD. V was cut by 6 bases and J by 3 bases, with 9 bases left in between. The CDR3 extends over 13 amino acids. Here the CDR3 DNA reads TGTGCCATCAGGGGACAACTCAATCAGCCCCAGCATTTT. Residues: CAIRGQLNQPQHF.

In its sample, this clonotype was seen many times. The rearrangement links TRBV11-2 to TRBJ2-7; tentatively, D is TRBD2 (7 bases). Germline V gives CDR1 SGHAT, CDR2 FQNNGV. This CDR3 is 14 amino acids long. Trimming took off 0 bases at V and 7 bases at J, with 13 bases between the two ends. Here the CDR3 reads CASSLEGGAREQYF. CDR3 bases: TGTGCCAGCAGCTTAGAAGGGGGGGCGAGGGAGCAGTACTTC.

This clonotype was picked up many times. This sequence joins TRBV28 and TRBJ1-5, with 10 bases lining up with TRBD1. Germline CDR1 reads MDHEN; CDR2 reads SYDVKM. V trimming: 6 bases; J trimming: 5 bases; junction bases outside the gene matches: 1. The CDR3 has 13 amino acids. In nucleotides, the CDR3 is TGTGCCAGCAGAGGACAGGGGGATCAGCCCCAGCATTTT. Encoded protein: CASRGQGDQPQHF.

This clonotype was counted only a few times. V usage is TRBV3-1 and J usage is TRBJ1-4; 7 bases are shared with TRBD1. The CDR3 runs 15 residues. Unmatched junction bases numbered 4, after V lost 6 bases and J lost 0 bases. Germline lookup yields CDR1 LGHDT and CDR2 YNNKEL (reference sequence). CDR3 bases: TGTGCCAGCAGTCGCAGGGGGGCAACTAATGAAAAACTGTTTTTT. Its translation is CASSRRGATNEKLFF. The full variable domain, completed using reference TRBV3-1 and TRBJ1-4, is DTAVSQTPKYLVTQMGNDKSIKCEQNLGHDTMYWYKQDSKKFLKIMFSYNNKELIINETVPNRFSPKSPDKAHLNLHINSLELGDSAVYFCASSRRGATNEKLFFGSGTQLSVL.

This clonotype was seen a handful of times. The V call is TRBV4-2, the J call TRBJ2-5; 7 bases line up with TRBD1. The V gene end was trimmed by 3 bases and the J gene end by 10 bases; junction bases not matched to a gene: 8. The CDR3 has 13 amino acids. Germline lookup yields CDR1 LGHNA and CDR2 YNFKEQ. CDR3 loop: CASSQPPGQDQYF. The CDR3, as DNA: TGTGCCAGCAGCCAGCCCCCCGGACAGGACCAGTACTTC.

The chain carries TRBV6-1 and TRBJ2-7, with D possibly being TRBD1 or TRBD2 (7 bases each). The V gene's germline CDR1 is MNHNS and CDR2 SASEGT. V shed 5 bases and J shed 5 bases, with 19 bases lying between them. The CDR3 sequence is 15 residues long. CDR3: CASSRPTGRGDEQYF. The DNA for the CDR3 is TGTGCCAGCAGTCGACCGACAGGGAGGGGTGACGAGCAGTACTTC.

In this sample, this clonotype turned up many times. The V call is TRBV20-1, the J call TRBJ2-7; 10 bases map to TRBD2. Germline-derived CDR1 and CDR2 are DFQATT and SNEGSKA (reference sequence). The V segment lost 5 bases and the J segment 3 bases; nucleotides outside the gene matches: 4. The CDR3 covers 13 residues. In DNA, the CDR3 is TGCAGTGCTCTCGGGACTAGCGACTACGAGCAGTACTTC. It encodes CSALGTSDYEQYF.

The rearrangement links TRBV7-2 to TRBJ1-6; a possible D gene is TRBD1 (5 bases). With 3 bases removed from V and 5 bases from J, the gap between germline ends came to 11 bases. The CDR3 loop spans 15 amino acids. In germline, CDR1 is SGHTA, CDR2 FQGNSA. The CDR3 loop is CASSFLGRDNSPLHF. DNA for the CDR3: TGTGCCAGCAGCTTTCTGGGACGGGATAATTCACCCCTCCACTTT. The full variable domain, completed using reference TRBV7-2 and TRBJ1-6, is GAGVSQSPSNKVTEKGKDVELRCDPISGHTALYWYRQSLGQGLEFLIYFQGNSAPDKSGLPSDRFSAERTGGSVSTLTIQRTQQEDSAVYLCASSFLGRDNSPLHFGNGTRLTVT.

This clonotype was counted ten times or more. V and J are TRBV7-9 and TRBJ2-7; D is uncertain. From germline, CDR1 is SEHNR and CDR2 FQNEAQ (reference sequence). CDR3 length: 13 amino acids. V shed 5 bases and J shed 2 bases, with 10 bases lying between them. The CDR3 is CASSPVGTYEQYF. The DNA of the CDR3 is TGTGCCAGCAGCCCAGTCGGCACCTACGAGCAGTACTTC.

The V call is TRBV18, the J call TRBJ1-1, with no clear D. The germline CDR1 and CDR2 sequences are KGHSH and LQKENI. V dropped 8 bases and J dropped 2 bases, with 15 bases sitting between them. The CDR3 length is 14 residues. This CDR3 reads CASPGSKINTEAFF. In DNA, the CDR3 is TGTGCCAGCCCGGGGTCGAAGATTAACACTGAAGCTTTCTTT.

There are a few counts of this clonotype. V gene TRBV24-1 combines with J gene TRBJ2-2, with a weak D call TRBD1 (5 bases). The ends were cut back, 1 base at V and 5 bases at J, with 13 bases in the middle. The germline CDR1 and CDR2 sequences are KGHDR and SFDVKD. The CDR3 covers 16 residues. The CDR3: CATSDFRGSATGELFF. The DNA of the CDR3 is TGTGCCACCAGTGATTTTAGGGGATCAGCAACCGGGGAGCTGTTTTTT.

Ten or more counts support this clonotype. CDR3 amino acids: CASSFRGGYGYTF. The CDR3 bases are TGTGCCAGCAGCTTCAGGGGCGGGTATGGCTACACCTTC. This chain uses TRBV5-5 with TRBJ1-2; D is possibly TRBD1 (6 bases). Trimming stripped 2 bases from V and 5 bases from J, with 10 bases between. The CDR3 spans 13 residues. Germline V gene sequence: CDR1 SGHKS, CDR2 YYEKEE (reference sequence).

The chain links TRBV10-1 to TRBJ1-5; maybe TRBD1 (6 bases). Trimming removed 9 bases at V and 3 bases at J, with 12 bases between. Germline V gene lookup returns CDR1 WNHNN and CDR2 SYGVQD (reference sequence). CDR3 size: 13 residues. The CDR3 region has the DNA TGCGCCAGTACGGGACACCTCAATCAGCCCCAGCATTTT. Translation: CASTGHLNQPQHF.

To note about this clonotype: A junction end diverges from the germline sequence, so it may reflect a read error. This chain connects TRBV7-2 to TRBJ1-6; D is ambiguous. Germline-derived CDR1 and CDR2 are SGHTA and FQGNSA. There are 16 residues in the CDR3. This chain's CDR3 is CASGLEAATYNSPLHF. The CDR3 DNA sequence: TGTGCCAGCGGCTTAGAGGCAGCGACTTATAATTCACCCCTCCACTTT. The entire variable domain, with the rest obtained from reference TRBV7-2 and TRBJ1-6, is as follows: GAGVSQSPSNKVTEKGKDVELRCDPISGHTALYWYRQSLGQGLEFLIYFQGNSAPDKSGLPSDRFSAERTGGSVSTLTIQRTQQEDSAVYLCASGLEAATYNSPLHFGNGTRLTVT.

This clonotype was observed many times. The V gene is TRBV30, the J gene TRBJ2-7; 10 bases align to TRBD1. CDR1 is GTSNPN and CDR2 is SVGIG in the germline V gene (reference sequence). The CDR3 runs 15 residues. The junction had 4 bases not matched to a gene; V was cut back by 2 bases and J by 0 bases. In nucleotides, the CDR3 is TGTGCCTGGAGTCGGGACAGGGGAGTCTCCTACGAGCAGTACTTC. Residues: CAWSRDRGVSYEQYF.

The gene calls are TRBV4-2 and TRBJ2-7, with 9 bases fitting TRBD2. The germline V gene has CDR1 LGHNA and CDR2 YNFKEQ. J lost 2 bases, V lost 1 base, and 6 bases had no gene match. The CDR3 is 16 residues long. CDR3 in DNA: TGTGCCAGCAGCCAAGCCGCCGGGACTAGCCCCTACGAGCAGTACTTC. It specifies CASSQAAGTSPYEQYF.

This clonotype was counted many times. The V and J genes are TRBV30 and TRBJ1-6, with a possible D match to TRBD1 (5 bases). Germline V gene data show CDR1 as GTSNPN and CDR2 as SVGIG (reference sequence). CDR3 size: 16 residues. Trimming pared 2 bases from V and 11 bases from J, leaving 22 bases between. The CDR3 DNA sequence: TGTGCCTGGAGTTCACAATCCGGGACCATCAGGGCACCCCTCCACTTT. Translation: CAWSSQSGTIRAPLHF.